Below, 12 T cell receptor beta chains from the same sample are listed, as sequenced in a study of cytomegalovirus exposure and HLA in healthy donors. PCR primers comprised 60 Vbeta and 13 Jbeta primers. TCRdb's copy holds only in-frame clones and misses some; the assay was immunoSEQ multiplex PCR. The sample consists of about 130,000 clones, about 78% of them appearing once. The specimen was PBMCs. The receptors originated from a human donor in good health.

The chain joins TRBV6-6 to TRBJ1-1; D possibly corresponds to TRBD1 (5 bases). Germline CDR1 and CDR2: MNHNY and SVGAGI (reference sequence). Trimming removed 2 bases at V and 1 base at J, with 14 bases between. The CDR3 loop spans 16 amino acids. The CDR3 nucleotides are TGTGCCAGCAGTTACGACGCAGGGCAATCGAACACTGAAGCTTTCTTT. Translated, it gives CASSYDAGQSNTEAFF.

The rearrangement uses TRBV6-5 and TRBJ2-7; the D is unclear. The CDR3 totals 13 residues. Germline loops: CDR1 MNHEY, CDR2 SVGAGI. Trimming took off 8 bases at V and 4 bases at J, with 15 bases between the two ends. DNA for the CDR3: TGTGCCAGCGGTCAGATAAAAGAATACGAGCAGTACTTC. It is translated as CASGQIKEYEQYF.

The chain joins TRBV9 to TRBJ2-3; 9 bases are a match to TRBD1. J gave up 9 bases and V 8 bases, and 13 bases lay outside the gene matches. The CDR3 loop spans 14 amino acids. Germline V gene data show CDR1 as SGDLS and CDR2 as YYNGEE. This CDR3 is CASGKRDRERTQYF. CDR3 bases: TGTGCCAGTGGTAAAAGGGACAGGGAAAGGACGCAGTATTTT. Using reference TRBV9 and TRBJ2-3 for the parts outside the CDR3, the full variable domain is DSGVTQTPKHLITATGQRVTLRCSPRSGDLSVYWYQQSLDQGLQFLIQYYNGEERAKGNILERFSAQQFPDLHSELNLSSLELGDSALYFCASGKRDRERTQYFGPGTRLTVL.

The genes are TRBV27 and TRBJ2-5; TRBD1 aligns across 8 bases. The J call is uncertain, as TRBJ2-7 better fits the DNA end. The CDR3 is made up of 13 amino acids. CDR1 is MNHEY, CDR2 SMNVEV, per germline (reference sequence). This chain's CDR3 is CASSRTGNYEQYF. The CDR3 DNA follows: TGTGCCAGCAGTCGGACAGGGAACTACGAGCAGTACTTC.

This clone was seen only once. The V and J genes are TRBV4-3 and TRBJ1-2, with D uncertain. Per the germline V gene, CDR1 is LGHNA and CDR2 is YSLEER. The germline V and J ends were trimmed by 0 bases and 7 bases, with 12 bases remaining between them. The CDR3 consists of 14 residues. The DNA for the CDR3 is TGCGCCAGCAGCCAAGAGTTCGGGATAGGTGGCTACACCTTC. Its protein product is CASSQEFGIGGYTF.

This chain connects TRBV7-2 to TRBJ2-7; TRBD2 matches at 7 bases. Trimming removed 5 bases from V and 0 bases from J; junction bases left unmatched: 4. The CDR3 contains 14 residues. CDR1 is SGHTA, CDR2 FQGNSA, per germline. DNA for the CDR3: TGTGCCAGCAGCCCGGGGGGTAGCTCCTACGAGCAGTACTTC. Translating gives CASSPGGSSYEQYF.

This clone has just one count. This rearrangement joins TRBV7-2 to TRBJ1-6; weak D call: TRBD1 (6 bases). Trimming took 4 bases from V and 9 from J, leaving 13 bases between them. The CDR3 runs 14 residues. Germline values: CDR1 SGHTA, CDR2 FQGNSA. CDR3 DNA: TGTGCCAGCAGCTCGACAGGTGGCGGTTCACCCCTCCACTTT. It codes for CASSSTGGGSPLHF. The whole variable domain, remainder taken from reference TRBV7-2 and TRBJ1-6, is GAGVSQSPSNKVTEKGKDVELRCDPISGHTALYWYRQSLGQGLEFLIYFQGNSAPDKSGLPSDRFSAERTGGSVSTLTIQRTQQEDSAVYLCASSSTGGGSPLHFGNGTRLTVT.

The chain joins TRBV7-8 to TRBJ1-3; D is possibly TRBD1 (5 bases). V lost 1 base, J lost 7 bases, and 14 bases lay in between. The CDR3 is made up of 15 amino acids. Germline V lookup: CDR1 SGHVS, CDR2 FQNEAQ. CDR3 sequence (DNA): TGTGCCAGCAGCTTAGTAACCGCTGGGGGGAACACCATATATTTT. This gives the protein CASSLVTAGGNTIYF.

The chain couples TRBV7-9 to TRBJ1-4; maybe TRBD1 (6 bases). The CDR3 extends over 13 amino acids. V lost 5 bases to trimming and J lost 7 bases, with 11 bases between them. Per the germline V gene, CDR1 is SEHNR and CDR2 is FQNEAQ (reference sequence). CDR3 DNA sequence: TGTGCCAGCAGCCCCGGACAGCGTGAAAAACTGTTTTTT. This codes for CASSPGQREKLFF.

The V and J genes are TRBV28 and TRBJ1-3; TRBD1 is a possible D gene (6 bases). The CDR3 is made up of 17 amino acids. Germline-derived CDR1 and CDR2 are MDHEN and SYDVKM. V dropped 5 bases and J dropped 3 bases, with 20 bases sitting between them. As DNA, the CDR3 is TGTGCCAGCAGTGGGGGCGTAAACAGGTTCATTGGAAACACCATATATTTT. As protein: CASSGGVNRFIGNTIYF. Combining the CDR3 with reference TRBV28 and TRBJ1-3 gives the whole variable domain DVKVTQSSRYLVKRTGEKVFLECVQDMDHENMFWYRQDPGLGLRLIYFSYDVKMKEKGDIPEGYSVSREKKERFSLILESASTNQTSMYLCASSGGVNRFIGNTIYFGEGSWLTVV.

The DNA of the CDR3 is TGTGCCAGCAGCCCACAGACAAGCTACGAGCAGTACTTC. Translated, it gives CASSPQTSYEQYF. The rearrangement joins TRBV7-9 to TRBJ2-7; D not resolved. Germline CDR1 is SEHNR and CDR2 is FQNEAQ (reference sequence). The CDR3 has 13 residues. V lost 5 bases and J 3 bases, leaving 11 bases between the germline ends. The variable domain in full, with the rest retrieved from reference TRBV7-9 and TRBJ2-7, is DTGVSQNPRHKITKRGQNVTFRCDPISEHNRLYWYRQTLGQGPEFLTYFQNEAQLEKSRLLSDRFSAERPKGSFSTLEIQRTEQGDSAMYLCASSPQTSYEQYFGPGTRLTVT.

The rearrangement uses TRBV19 and TRBJ2-3; 8 nucleotides match TRBD2. This CDR3 is 17 amino acids long. The germline gives CDR1 LNHDA, CDR2 SQIVND (reference sequence). The trim removed 3 bases at V and 6 bases at J, leaving 14 bases unmatched. Here the CDR3 DNA reads TGTGCCAGTAGTATTCGCCGGACTAGCCAACTCCACGATACGCAGTATTTT. Residues: CASSIRRTSQLHDTQYF.